This TCR beta chain stems from a study of cytomegalovirus exposure and HLA in healthy donors. Study findings and constraints: TRBV6-2, TRBV6-3 and some other V segments were excluded as indistinguishable. Reportedly, HLA-A and HLA-B alleles of most subjects were accurately predicted from TCR beta. In an earlier analysis, productive rearrangement rates for most beta V segments clustered near 87% or 30%.

V lost 2 bases and J 0 bases, leaving 9 bases between the germline ends. Germline V gene data show CDR1 as SGHRS and CDR2 as YFSETQ. The CDR3 consists of 14 residues. As regards this clone: What it binds is unknown.

Primers: 60 Vbeta forward and 13 Jbeta reverse. Per the authors' pipeline: Approximately 80 million unique TCR beta chains, about 11 million of them shared, were counted by a later analysis. The table came from immunoSEQ multiplex PCR; TCRdb's copy has only in-frame clones and leaves some out. That table gives V, J and clone size, and the DNA gave D and trimming. This table has about 110,000 clones, approximately 70% appearing once. The chain has TRBV5-1 and TRBJ2-7, with a possible D match to TRBD1 (6 bases). Sequenced: PBMCs. The source of this sequence is a woman aged 25 to 45 in good health and CMV-seronegative. In DNA form, the CDR3 reads TGCGCCAGCAGCTTCGTAGGGGGCTCCTACGAGCAGTACTTC. Protein: CASSFVGGSYEQYF.